This entry describes one TCR beta chain. These data come from a study of blood T cell repertoires in COVID-19. Whole-study context: Sites in the United States, Italy and Spain provided acute and convalescent COVID-19 samples. PBMCs, B-cell-depleted T cells, or T cells provided the cDNA or gDNA that made up the material.

Original analysis: Amplified reference gene primers provided the basis for estimating nucleated cell counts. TCRdb keeps only in-frame clones here, not all; method: immunoSEQ multiplex PCR. V and J calls and clone size are those listed in that table; D and trimming were worked out from the DNA. Of fewer than 200,000 clones listed, 84% are singletons. Trimming at V came to 3 bases and at J to 3 bases, leaving 11 bases not matched to a gene. This CDR3 is 17 amino acids long. The germline V gene has CDR1 ENHRY and CDR2 SYGVKD. V and J are TRBV10-3 and TRBJ2-4; TRBD1 agrees at 7 bases. This receptor was taken from a middle-aged man who had recovered from COVID-19. The sequencing sample was made of peripheral blood. CDR3 coding DNA: TGTGCCATCAGTGATTACAACAGGGGCGAAAACAAAAACATTCAGTACTTC. The encoded protein is CAISDYNRGENKNIQYF.